This TCR beta chain derives from a study of blood T cell repertoires in COVID-19. Study-level information: The samples span acute and convalescent COVID-19 from the United States, Italy and Spain. PBMCs, B-cell-depleted T cells, or T cells provided the cDNA or gDNA that made up the material.

Under the authors' procedure: It was from reference gene primer amplification that nucleated cell counts were estimated. This table comes from immunoSEQ multiplex PCR, and its TCRdb copy is limited to in-frame clones, with some not included. That table is the source of V, J and clone size, and D and trimming were worked out from the DNA. The table records 170,000 or so clones, just over 85% of them present only once. The TCR originated in a man aged 50-60 years with active or convalescent COVID-19. Specimen: peripheral blood.

For the CDR3, the DNA is TGTGCCAGCAGTTACAGGACTAGCGGGAGTACAGATACGCAGTATTTT. Translating gives CASSYRTSGSTDTQYF. The chain uses TRBV6-2 or TRBV6-3 and TRBJ2-3; 13 bases are shared with TRBD2. The CDR3 contains 16 residues. From germline, CDR1 is MNHEY and CDR2 SVGEGT. The trim removed 2 bases at V and 3 bases at J, leaving 2 bases unmatched.